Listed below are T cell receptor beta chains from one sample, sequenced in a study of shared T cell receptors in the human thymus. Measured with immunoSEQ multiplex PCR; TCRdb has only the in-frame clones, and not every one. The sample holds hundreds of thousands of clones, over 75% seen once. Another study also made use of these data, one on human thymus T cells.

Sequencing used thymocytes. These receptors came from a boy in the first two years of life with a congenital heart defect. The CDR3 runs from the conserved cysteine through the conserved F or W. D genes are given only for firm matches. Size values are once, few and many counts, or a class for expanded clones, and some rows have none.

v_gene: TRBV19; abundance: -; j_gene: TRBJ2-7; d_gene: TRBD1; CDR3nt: TGTGCCAGTAGTATAAAAGGGACAGGGTACCACGAGCAGTACTTC; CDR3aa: CASSIKGTGYHEQYF
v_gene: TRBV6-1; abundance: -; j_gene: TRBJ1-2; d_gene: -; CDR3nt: TGTGCCAGCAGTGAAGGACAGGCTTACTATGGCTACACCTTC; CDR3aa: CASSEGQAYYGYTF
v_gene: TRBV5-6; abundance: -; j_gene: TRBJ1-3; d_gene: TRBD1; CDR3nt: TGTGCCAGCAGCCTCGGGACAGCAAAAAACACCATATATTTT; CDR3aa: CASSLGTAKNTIYF
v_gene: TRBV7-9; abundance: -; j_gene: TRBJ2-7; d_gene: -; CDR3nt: TGTGCCAGCAGCTTAGAGCCCCCGGGACATGTATCCTACGAGCAGTACTTC; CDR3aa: CASSLEPPGHVSYEQYF
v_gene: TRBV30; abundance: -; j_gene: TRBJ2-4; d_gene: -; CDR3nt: TGTGCCTGGGGAAAACAGGGAAGGGTCAAAAACATTCAGTACTTC; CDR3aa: CAWGKQGRVKNIQYF
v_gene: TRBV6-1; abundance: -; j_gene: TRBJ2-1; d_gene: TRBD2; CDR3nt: TGTGCCAGCTTACTAGCGGGAGTCGGTCAGTTCTTC; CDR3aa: CASLLAGVGQFF
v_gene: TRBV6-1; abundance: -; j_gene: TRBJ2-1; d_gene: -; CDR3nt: TGTGCCAGCCCCATCCGAGCGTCCTACAATGAGCAGTTCTTC; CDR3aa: CASPIRASYNEQFF
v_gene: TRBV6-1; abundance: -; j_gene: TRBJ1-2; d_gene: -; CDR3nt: TGTGCCAGCACCGAAAGGGGCCACTATGGCTACACCTTC; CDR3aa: CASTERGHYGYTF
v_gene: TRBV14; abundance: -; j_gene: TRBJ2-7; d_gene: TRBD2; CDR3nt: TGTGCCAGCAGCCAAGAAGCGGGGGGCCGGGGGGACAGTCTACTGCAGTACTTC; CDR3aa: CASSQEAGGRGDSLLQYF
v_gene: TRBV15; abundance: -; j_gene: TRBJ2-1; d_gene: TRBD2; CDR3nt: TGTGCCACCAGCAGGCTCACCCCGGGACTAGCTTACAATGAGCAGTTCTTC; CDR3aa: CATSRLTPGLAYNEQFF
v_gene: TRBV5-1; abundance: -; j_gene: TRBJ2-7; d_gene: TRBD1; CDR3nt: TGCGCCAGCAGCTTGGGGACAGGGGTTTTAAGCGAGCAGTACTTC; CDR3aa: CASSLGTGVLSEQYF
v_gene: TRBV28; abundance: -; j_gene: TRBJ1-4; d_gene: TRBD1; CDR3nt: TGTGCCAGCAGTTTAAGACAGGGGACCATCTTTGGAAAACTGTTTTTT; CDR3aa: CASSLRQGTIFGKLFF
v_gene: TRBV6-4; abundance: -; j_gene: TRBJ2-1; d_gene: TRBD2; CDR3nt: TGTGCCAGCACTGATAGCGGGAGCAATGAGCAGTTCTTC; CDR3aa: CASTDSGSNEQFF
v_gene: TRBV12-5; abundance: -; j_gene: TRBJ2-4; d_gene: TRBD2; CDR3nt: TGTGCTAGTGGTTTCATGACTAGCGGGACGGAGGCCAAAAACATTCAGTACTTC; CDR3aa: CASGFMTSGTEAKNIQYF
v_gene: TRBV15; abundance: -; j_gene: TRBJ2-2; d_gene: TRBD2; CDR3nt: TGTGCCACCAGCAGATCCGTCGGGACCCCGGGGGGGAACACCGGGGAGCTGTTTTTT; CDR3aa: CATSRSVGTPGGNTGELFF
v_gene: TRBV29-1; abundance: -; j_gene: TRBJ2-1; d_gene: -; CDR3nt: TGCAGCGTTGGGGACGGGAGCTCCTACAATGAGCAGTTCTTC; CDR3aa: CSVGDGSSYNEQFF
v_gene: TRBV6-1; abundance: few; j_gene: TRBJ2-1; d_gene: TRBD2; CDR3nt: TGTGCCAGCCGTGGCCGACTAGCGGGAATCTATCATGAGCAGTTCTTC; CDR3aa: CASRGRLAGIYHEQFF
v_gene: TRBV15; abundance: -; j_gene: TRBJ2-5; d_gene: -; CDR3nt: TGTGCCACCAGCAGGGAGACAGGCGAGCCCCCCCGGGTGCAAGAGACCCAGTACTTC; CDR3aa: CATSRETGEPPRVQETQYF
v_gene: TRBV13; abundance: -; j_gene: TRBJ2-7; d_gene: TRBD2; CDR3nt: TGTGCCAGCAGCGTTAGCGGGAGGGCGCCCTACGAGCAGTACTTC; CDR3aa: CASSVSGRAPYEQYF
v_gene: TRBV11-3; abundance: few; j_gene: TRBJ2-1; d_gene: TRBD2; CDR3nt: TGTGCCAGCAGCTTAACTAGCGGGAGCTACGATGAGCAGTTCTTC; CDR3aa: CASSLTSGSYDEQFF
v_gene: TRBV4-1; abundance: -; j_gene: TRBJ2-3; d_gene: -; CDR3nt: TGCGCCAGCAGCCCCCTTCTGTCAGGGGACACAGATACGCAGTATTTT; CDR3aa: CASSPLLSGDTDTQYF
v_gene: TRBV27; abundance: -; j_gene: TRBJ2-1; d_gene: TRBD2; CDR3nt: TGTGCCAGCAGTCCACGACTAGCGGACATATACAATGAGCAGTTCTTC; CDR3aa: CASSPRLADIYNEQFF
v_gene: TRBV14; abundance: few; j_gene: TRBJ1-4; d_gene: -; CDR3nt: TGTGCCAGCAGCCGGGGCCTGATTAATGAAAAACTGTTTTTT; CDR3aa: CASSRGLINEKLFF
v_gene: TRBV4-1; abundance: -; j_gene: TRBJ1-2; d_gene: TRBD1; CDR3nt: TGCGCCAGCAGCCAAGATTGGGAGACAGGGGAATATGGCTACACCTTC; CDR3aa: CASSQDWETGEYGYTF
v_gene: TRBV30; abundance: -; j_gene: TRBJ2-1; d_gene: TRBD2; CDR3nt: TGTGCCTGGAGTCCCCAGGGAGGCCGACTAGCGGGGAAGTGGGGAAAGAATGAGCAGTTCTTC; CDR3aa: CAWSPQGGRLAGKWGKNEQFF
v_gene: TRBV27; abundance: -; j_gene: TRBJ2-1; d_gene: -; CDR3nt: TGTGCCAGCAGTCCGACAGGGTGGCTAGCGCTTAACAATGAGCAGTTCTTC; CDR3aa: CASSPTGWLALNNEQFF
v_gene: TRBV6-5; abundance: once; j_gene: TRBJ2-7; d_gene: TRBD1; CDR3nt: TGTGCCAGCAGTTATGGGACAGGGAACTACGAGCAGTACTTC; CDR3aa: CASSYGTGNYEQYF
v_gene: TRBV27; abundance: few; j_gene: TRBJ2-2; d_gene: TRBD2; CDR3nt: TGTGCCAGCAGTTTATCTGGACTAGCGGACACCGGGGAGCTGTTTTTT; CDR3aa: CASSLSGLADTGELFF
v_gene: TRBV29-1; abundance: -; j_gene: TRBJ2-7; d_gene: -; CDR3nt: TGCAGCGTTGGCCAGGAAGATATCATCTACGAGCAGTACTTC; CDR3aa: CSVGQEDIIYEQYF
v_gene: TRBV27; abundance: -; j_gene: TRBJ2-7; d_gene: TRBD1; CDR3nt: TGTGCCAGCAGTACCCCGGGACAGGGGGTCTACGAGCAGTACTTC; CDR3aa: CASSTPGQGVYEQYF
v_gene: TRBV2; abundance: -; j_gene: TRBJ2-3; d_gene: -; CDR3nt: TGTGCCAGCAGGGAACGTAGCAGCCACACAGATACGCAGTATTTT; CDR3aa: CASRERSSHTDTQYF
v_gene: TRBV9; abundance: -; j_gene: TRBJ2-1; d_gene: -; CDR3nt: TGTGCCAGCAGCGTAGCTCCGTGGGAGGACTCCTACAATGAGCAGTTCTTC; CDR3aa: CASSVAPWEDSYNEQFF